Each of the 4 T cell receptor beta chains below was sequenced from the same sample in a study of OX40 agonist ivuxolimab in advanced cancers. Some clones are missing from TCRdb's copy, which holds only in-frame ones; the method was immunoSEQ multiplex PCR. The data contain around 29,000 clones, 81% of them singletons. Sequencing used CD4+ or CD8+ T cells sorted from blood, obtained in a trial of the OX40 agonist ivuxolimab. Source of these receptors: an adult with an advanced solid tumor such as melanoma, head and neck, liver or kidney cancer.

The chain carries TRBV25-1 and TRBJ2-7; D is uncertain. CDR3 length equals 12 residues. Germline CDR1 and CDR2: MGHDK and SYGVNS. Trimming removed 1 base at V and 2 bases at J, with 3 bases between. The CDR3: CASSEWTYEQYF. CDR3 coding DNA: TGTGCCAGCAGTGAATGGACCTACGAGCAGTACTTC.

This rearrangement joins TRBV2 to TRBJ2-1; the match to TRBD2 covers 10 bases. The junction had 3 bases not matched to a gene; V was cut back by 10 bases and J by 3 bases. The CDR3 has 13 amino acids. Germline assignment: CDR1 SNHLY and CDR2 FYNNEI. CDR3 protein: CATSGGDYNEQFF. CDR3 nucleotide sequence: TGTGCCACCAGCGGGGGGGACTACAATGAGCAGTTCTTC.

The CDR3 region is CASSVSVKGVNNQPQHF. CDR3 bases: TGTGCCAGCAGTGTTTCGGTGAAGGGGGTTAACAATCAGCCCCAGCATTTT. The V gene is TRBV2, the J gene TRBJ1-5; weak D call: TRBD1 (6 bases). The CDR3 runs 17 residues. Trimming pared 4 bases from V and 3 bases from J, leaving 19 bases between. Germline V gene sequence: CDR1 SNHLY, CDR2 FYNNEI.

The gene calls are TRBV18 and TRBJ1-4; D possibly corresponds to TRBD1 (5 bases). Germline V lookup: CDR1 KGHSH, CDR2 LQKENI. The CDR3 runs to 19 residues. Deletions cut 1 base from V and 7 bases from J, with 25 bases between. This CDR3 reads CASSPRGDGLGKRSEKLFF. DNA for the CDR3: TGTGCCAGCTCACCACGAGGGGACGGGCTAGGTAAAAGGAGTGAAAAACTGTTTTTT. The full variable domain, completed using reference TRBV18 and TRBJ1-4, is NAGVMQNPRHLVRRRGQEARLRCSPMKGHSHVYWYRQLPEEGLKFMVYLQKENIIDESGMPKERFSAEFPKEGPSILRIQQVVRGDSAAYFCASSPRGDGLGKRSEKLFFGSGTQLSVL.